The sequence of this TCR beta chain was determined in a study of cytomegalovirus exposure and HLA in healthy donors. Study-level points and caveats: When a later analysis was performed, an Asian-associated ancestry cluster reportedly had fewer N-insertions than the roughly 700-donor mean.

These donors, healthy bone marrow donors, were studied. V lost 4 bases and J lost 5; bases outside the gene matches: 7. The length of the CDR3 is 14 residues. Germline assignment: CDR1 SGHRS and CDR2 YFSETQ. A remark on this clone: Its matching antigen is unknown.

The PCR made use of 60 Vbeta and 13 Jbeta primers. The protocol was immunoSEQ multiplex PCR, while the TCRdb copy is restricted to in-frame clones and leaves out a portion. There are over 100,000 clones in the sample; roughly 83% occur only once, and approximately 1.5% lies in the top ten. The sequenced material came from PBMCs. The receptor's source is a man aged 35-49 years in good health and CMV-seronegative. The chain has TRBV5-1 and TRBJ1-2, with TRBD1 matching 8 bases. The CDR3 reads CASSPDRVGYGYTF. In nucleotides, the CDR3 is TGCGCCAGCAGCCCGGACAGGGTGGGGTATGGCTACACCTTC.